This T cell receptor beta chain was identified in a study of beta chain features in type 1 diabetes. Study information: Age, gender and cell yields were alike across patients and healthy donors. General study points: Type 1 diabetes patients showed a moderate but significant shortening of TCRB CDR3s in all four CD4+ subsets. Any HLA effect on TCRB rearrangement was left unresolved by small sub-analyses. The naive, central memory and Treg TCRB repertoires showed an apparent similarity that was greater among patients than among healthy donors.

Expressed TCRB transcripts got sequenced, as all isolated RNA was reverse transcribed. The repertoire was sequenced with immunoSEQ multiplex PCR; TCRdb's copy has only in-frame clones and lacks some. The table shows some 220,000 clones, with roughly 10% occurring only once. Germline CDR1 SEHNR, CDR2 FQNEAQ (reference sequence). J was trimmed by 6 bases and V by 5 bases; bases with no gene match: 6. The CDR3 loop spans 14 amino acids. This clone occurred a few times. Its antigen is as yet unknown. The V gene is TRBV7-9, the J gene TRBJ2-1; 8 bases line up with TRBD2. This clonotype was obtained from a man between 18 and 29 years old in good health. The sample comprised central memory CD4+ T cells from blood. CDR3 sequence (DNA): TGTGCCAGCAGCCCGTCTAGCGGGCGCAATGAGCAGTTCTTC. It encodes CASSPSSGRNEQFF.